These 8 T cell receptor beta chains were sequenced from one sample in a study of shared T cell receptors in the human thymus. Profiling relied on immunoSEQ multiplex PCR, and the TCRdb table lists in-frame clones only, not all of them. Here the sample spans hundreds of thousands of clones, around nine tenths being singletons. Another study also made use of these data, one on human thymus T cells.

Sequencing was performed on thymocytes. These receptors were obtained from a boy under two years old with a congenital heart defect.

This chain joins TRBV7-8 and TRBJ2-1; possible D gene TRBD2, 6 bases. CDR1 is SGHVS, CDR2 FQNEAQ, per germline. There are 16 residues in the CDR3. V was clipped by 2 bases and J by 6 bases, with 17 bases between them. CDR3 DNA sequence: TGTGCCAGCAGCTTACCGGCGGGGTCCCGGGGCAATGAGCAGTTCTTC. Encoded protein: CASSLPAGSRGNEQFF.

The V call is TRBV7-6, the J call TRBJ2-3; D remains unclear. V was shortened by 4 bases and J by 3 bases, with 14 bases between the two germline ends. Per germline, CDR1 SGHVS and CDR2 FNYEAQ. The CDR3 contains 15 residues. CDR3 sequence (DNA): TGTGCCAGCAGCTACTCCCCCTTTTCGACAGATACGCAGTATTTT. Translated, it gives CASSYSPFSTDTQYF.

The gene calls are TRBV6-1 and TRBJ2-1; no clear D gene. Trimming took 3 bases from V and 6 from J, leaving 24 bases between them. The CDR3 is 18 amino acids. Germline assignment: CDR1 MNHNS and CDR2 SASEGT. CDR3 sequence reads: CASSEVGSPASPCNEQFF. The CDR3 DNA follows: TGTGCCAGCAGTGAGGTGGGTAGCCCCGCAAGCCCATGCAATGAGCAGTTCTTC.

V and J are TRBV7-9 and TRBJ2-7; 11 nucleotides line up with TRBD2. Germline trimming cut 5 bases from V and 3 bases from J; bases unmatched to any gene: 12. Per germline, CDR1 SEHNR and CDR2 FQNEAQ (reference sequence). This CDR3 contains 17 residues. The CDR3 DNA reads as TGTGCCAGCAGCGCCTCGACTAGCGGGAAAGCTTGCTACGAGCAGTACTTC. Translated: CASSASTSGKACYEQYF.

V usage is TRBV11-2 and J usage is TRBJ2-1; D may be TRBD1 (6 bases). CDR1 SGHAT and CDR2 FQNNGV come from the germline V gene. The CDR3 runs 17 residues. Deletions cut 1 base from V and 6 bases from J, with 19 bases between. The CDR3 region is CASSLGGRQSSRNEQFF. In nucleotides, the CDR3 is TGTGCCAGCAGCTTAGGGGGGCGACAGAGTTCACGCAATGAGCAGTTCTTC.

This clone was seen only once. The CDR3 reads CASSLAPSGMELFF. CDR3 in DNA: TGTGCCAGCAGCTTGGCGCCTAGCGGGATGGAGCTGTTTTTT. The chain couples TRBV5-6 to TRBJ2-2; 9 bases line up with TRBD2. Unmatched junction bases numbered 4, after V lost 0 bases and J lost 10 bases. CDR1 SGHDT and CDR2 YYEEEE come from the germline V gene. The CDR3 sequence is 14 residues long.

The rearrangement links TRBV19 to TRBJ2-7; 9 bases are shared with TRBD2. This CDR3 is built from 15 residues. J gave up 5 bases and V 7 bases, and 12 bases lay outside the gene matches. Germline V gene lookup returns CDR1 LNHDA and CDR2 SQIVND (reference sequence). CDR3 residues: CASTTVAGVLHEQYF. As DNA, the CDR3 is TGTGCCAGTACTACGGTAGCGGGAGTCTTGCACGAGCAGTACTTC.

The chain is built from TRBV6-5 and TRBJ2-7, with D possibly matching TRBD1 (5 bases). Trimming pared 6 bases from V and 3 bases from J, leaving 12 bases between. The germline V gene encodes CDR1 MNHEY and CDR2 SVGAGI. This CDR3 comprises 13 residues. DNA of the CDR3: TGTGCCAGCAGGAGGTTGACAGACTACGAGCAGTACTTC. It translates to CASRRLTDYEQYF.